The T cell receptor beta chain under discussion was sequenced for a study of blood T cell repertoires in COVID-19. Turning to the study itself: From the United States, Italy and Spain came samples of acute and convalescent COVID-19. In each case, the material was cDNA or gDNA derived from T cells, B-cell-depleted T cells, or PBMCs.

Per the original data handling: How many nucleated cells were present was estimated from reference gene primer amplification. Using immunoSEQ multiplex PCR, the repertoire was profiled, and TCRdb retains in-frame clones only, with some absent. The DNA was the basis for D and trimming; V, J and clone size are from that table. The sample has under 250,000 clones, roughly nine tenths seen once. Trimming took off 4 bases at V and 8 bases at J, with 11 bases between the two ends. This CDR3 contains 13 residues. Germline V gives CDR1 WNHNN, CDR2 SYGVQD (reference sequence). The clonotype comes from a man in his forties or fifties with acute or convalescent COVID-19. The sample was peripheral blood. The chain carries TRBV10-1 and TRBJ1-4, with D uncertain. This CDR3 is CASSGGKWEKLFF. CDR3 nucleotide sequence: TGCGCCAGCAGTGGAGGTAAGTGGGAAAAACTGTTTTTT.